The rows below give T cell receptor beta chains drawn from one sample of a study of cytomegalovirus exposure and HLA in healthy donors. Sequenced by immunoSEQ multiplex PCR; TCRdb stores in-frame clones only, minus some. The sample lists approximately 150,000 clones; about 77% were seen once. The sequenced material came from PBMCs. These receptors were collected from a man aged 30 to 45 in good health and CMV-seronegative. The CDR3 runs from the conserved cysteine through the conserved F or W. Each record gives: V gene, J gene, D gene, clone size, CDR3 DNA, CDR3 protein. The D gene is left open where the match is weak. The size entry is marked missing in some rows and otherwise reads once, few, many or a size class.

>TRBV7-9|TRBJ2-7|TRBD1|-
TGTGCCAGCAGCTTGTCACAGGGGCGCTCGGCCTACGAGCAGTACTTC
CASSLSQGRSAYEQYF
>TRBV19|TRBJ1-2|-|few
TGTGCCAGTAGCAAACAGGGTATGGAAGGGGGCTACACCTTC
CASSKQGMEGGYTF
>TRBV6-6|TRBJ2-7|-|few
TGTGCCAGCAGTTACTCAGGTGAGGCAGAGCAGTACTTC
CASSYSGEAEQYF
>TRBV27|TRBJ2-5|TRBD2|few
TGTGCCAGCAGTTCCCCCGGGACTAGCGAGGCGGGGGAGACCCAGTACTTC
CASSSPGTSEAGETQYF
>TRBV7-6|TRBJ2-3|TRBD2|once
TGTGCCAGCAGCTCACTAGCGGGGGGGCCTACAGATACGCAGTATTTT
CASSSLAGGPTDTQYF
>TRBV5-1|TRBJ1-1|-|-
TGCGCCAGCAGCTTGTCGGGGAACAAGAACACTGAAGCTTTCTTT
CASSLSGNKNTEAFF
>TRBV7-2|TRBJ2-5|TRBD1|-
TGTGCCAGCAGCTGGATGACAGGGGGCGATGTAAAGACCCAGTACTTC
CASSWMTGGDVKTQYF
>TRBV28|TRBJ2-7|TRBD1|-
TGTGCCAGCAGTTCAACCGGGACAGGGCGAACCTACGAGCAGTACTTC
CASSSTGTGRTYEQYF
>TRBV7-6|TRBJ2-1|-|-
TGTGCCAGCAGCTTATCAGGGGCAGGGTACAATGAGCAGTTCTTC
CASSLSGAGYNEQFF
>TRBV25-1|TRBJ2-3|-|-
TGTGCCAGCAGTGAATCCCCCCGTCGGACTAACACAGATACGCAGTATTTT
CASSESPRRTNTDTQYF
>TRBV10-1|TRBJ2-3|TRBD2|once
TGCGCCAGCAGTGGAGCGGGGGGGCCAACTGATACGCAGTATTTT
CASSGAGGPTDTQYF
>TRBV18|TRBJ1-5|-|-
TGTGCCAGCTCACCACCGGGCAGAAATAGCAATCAGCCCCAGCATTTT
CASSPPGRNSNQPQHF
>TRBV19|TRBJ1-2|-|-
TGTGCCAGTAGTGCCAGGATGGGGGGAGGCTACACCTTC
CASSARMGGGYTF
>TRBV5-1|TRBJ1-3|-|-
TGCGCCAGCAGCTTGGTGGGGGGGCGCTTTGGAAACACCATATATTTT
CASSLVGGRFGNTIYF
>TRBV7-6|TRBJ1-5|-|once
TGTGCCAGCAGCCGGGACACCACGTTTAATCAGCCCCAGCATTTT
CASSRDTTFNQPQHF
>TRBV7-9|TRBJ1-4|-|-
TGTGCCAGCAGCCTGGCGGTTTTGACGGCAAAACTGTTTTTT
CASSLAVLTAKLFF
>TRBV7-8|TRBJ2-3|TRBD1|-
TGTGCCAGCAGCCAGGGGGAAGCAGATACGCAGTATTTT
CASSQGEADTQYF
>TRBV11-2|TRBJ1-5|TRBD1|-
TGTGCCAGCAGCCCTGGACAGGGGGGACAGCCCCAGCATTTT
CASSPGQGGQPQHF
>TRBV30|TRBJ1-1|-|-
TGTGCCTGGAGTATTCGACAGCTAAGAACTGAAGCTTTCTTT
CAWSIRQLRTEAFF
>TRBV6-5|TRBJ1-1|TRBD1|few
TGTGCCAGCAGGTACAGGGGGCAAGGGACTGAAGCTTTCTTT
CASRYRGQGTEAFF
>TRBV28|TRBJ2-5|TRBD1|-
TGTGCCAGCAGGATGACAGGGGTATTTTTAGAGACCCAGTACTTC
CASRMTGVFLETQYF
>TRBV4-3|TRBJ2-2|-|-
TGCGCCAGCAGCCAACAGGCCGGGGAGCTGTTTTTT
CASSQQAGELFF
>TRBV15|TRBJ1-1|-|-
TGTGCCACCAGCAGAGATTTACAAAGAGCTTTCTTT
CATSRDLQRAFF
>TRBV28|TRBJ2-7|-|-
TGTGCCAGCAGTTCTGGACAAACCCCGTACGAGCAGTACTTC
CASSSGQTPYEQYF
>TRBV2|TRBJ2-3|TRBD1|-
TGTGCCAGCCGGGTAGGACAGGGAAGCACAGATACGCAGTATTTT
CASRVGQGSTDTQYF
>TRBV5-4|TRBJ2-1|TRBD1|-
TGTGCCAGCATCCCGGGCCAGGGGGCCCTCAATGAGCAGTTCTTC
CASIPGQGALNEQFF
>TRBV5-6|TRBJ1-6|-|-
TGTGCCAGCAGTACGGGGTCCTATAATTCACCCCTCCACTTT
CASSTGSYNSPLHF
>TRBV5-8|TRBJ1-5|TRBD1|-
TGTGCCAGCAGCTTAGCTGGGACAGTCCTGAATCAGCCCCAGCATTTT
CASSLAGTVLNQPQHF
>TRBV12-5|TRBJ2-1|TRBD2|-
TGTGCTAGTGGTTTGGTAGGGATGGGGGGCGGGAGGGAGTACAATGAGCAGTTCTTC
CASGLVGMGGGREYNEQFF
>TRBV5-1|TRBJ2-7|-|few
TGCGCCAGCAGCCCATACAGAGGAGGTCTGGGGTACGAGCAGTACTTC
CASSPYRGGLGYEQYF
>TRBV15|TRBJ1-2|-|-
TGTGCCACCAGCAGAGAGGATACAGGTTTCGATTCTGGCTACACCTTC
CATSREDTGFDSGYTF
>TRBV10-1|TRBJ2-7|-|-
TGCGCCAGCAGTGCAGGGGAGAACGAGCAGTACTTC
CASSAGENEQYF
>TRBV9|TRBJ2-1|-|once
TGTGCCAGCAGCGTAGCTAACAGGCAGGGCCCCGATTTTGGTGAGCAGTTCTTC
CASSVANRQGPDFGEQFF
>TRBV4-3|TRBJ2-3|-|-
TGCGCCAGCAGCCCCAGGTTCACAGATACGCAGTATTTT
CASSPRFTDTQYF
>TRBV25-1|TRBJ2-7|TRBD1|-
TGTGCCAGCAGTGAATACCCCGGGACAGGGGCCGTGTCCTACGAGCAGTACTTC
CASSEYPGTGAVSYEQYF
>TRBV28|TRBJ1-2|-|-
TGTGCCAGCAGTTTATCCCGCGTCTACACCTTC
CASSLSRVYTF
>TRBV11-2|TRBJ1-2|-|-
TGTGCCAGCAGCTTAGGGGGGGGGTTCCTTTATGGCTACACCTTC
CASSLGGGFLYGYTF
>TRBV15|TRBJ2-5|TRBD2|-
TGTGCCACCAGCGGATTTAGCGGGACGGTCCAAGAGACCCAGTACTTC
CATSGFSGTVQETQYF
>TRBV21-1|TRBJ1-1|-|-
TGTGCCAGCAGCAAAAGATCGGGTGAAGCTTTCTTT
CASSKRSGEAFF
>TRBV6-6|TRBJ1-1|-|-
TGTGCCAGCATCGACACTGAAGCTTTCTTT
CASIDTEAFF
>TRBV7-7|TRBJ2-5|TRBD2|-
TGTGCTAGCAGCTTACTAGCGGGGGGGCCCGGGGAGACCCAGTACTTC
CASSLLAGGPGETQYF
>TRBV6-5|TRBJ1-5|-|-
TGTGCCAGCAGTTACTCAGGGGGCAATCAGCCCCAGCATTTT
CASSYSGGNQPQHF
>TRBV28|TRBJ1-1|TRBD1|-
TGTGCCAGCAGTTTATCTTCGACAGGGGACACTGAAGCTTTCTTT
CASSLSSTGDTEAFF
>TRBV7-2|TRBJ2-7|TRBD2|-
TGTGCCAGCAGCTTATACTTAGCGGGAGGCGAGCAGTACTTC
CASSLYLAGGEQYF
>TRBV28|TRBJ2-3|-|-
TGTGCCAGCAGTTGGAGGGGACTCTTCACAGATACGCAGTATTTT
CASSWRGLFTDTQYF
>TRBV6-1|TRBJ2-1|TRBD1|-
TGTGCCAGCAGGGGACAGATAAATGAGCAGTTCTTC
CASRGQINEQFF
>TRBV7-3|TRBJ1-2|-|-
TGTGCCAGCAGCTTAGGCTTTTATGATGACTACACCTTC
CASSLGFYDDYTF
>TRBV18|TRBJ1-4|TRBD1|-
TGTGCCAGCTCAGATTTACCTCAGGGGGCGACTAATGAAAAACTGTTTTTT
CASSDLPQGATNEKLFF
>TRBV2|TRBJ2-7|TRBD1|-
TGTGCCAGCAGTACCCCGGGACAGGGGGCTTGGGAGCAGTACTTC
CASSTPGQGAWEQYF
>TRBV18|TRBJ1-3|TRBD1|-
TGTGCCAGCTCACCACCCACCCGGGACAGCCAACTATCTGGAAACACCATATATTTT
CASSPPTRDSQLSGNTIYF